Listed below are T cell receptor beta chains from one sample, sequenced in a study of regulatory T cells in long-lasting Graves disease. TCRdb ran MiXCR on the multiplex PCR reads and lists one entry per CDR3 protein. The sample holds about 470,000 distinct CDR3 sequences, under 25% seen once. The sample was peripheral blood mononuclear cells (PBMCs), taken when the disease was refractory, from a patient treated with antithyroid drugs. These receptors were taken from a female donor with Graves disease. Each CDR3 is given with its conserved first and last residue. A D gene is named only where the DNA matches it firmly. Part of the rows lack a size; the others show once, few, many or a class for expanded clones.

>.|TRBJ2-7|TRBV3-1|.
TGTGCCAGCAGCCAAGCTTTAGGGAGGGGGCCATCCTACGAGCAGTACTTC
CASSQALGRGPSYEQYF
>many|TRBJ1-2|TRBV20-1|.
TGCAGTGTCGAGACGGAGGCCAACTATGGCTACACCTTC
CSVETEANYGYTF
>many|TRBJ1-2|TRBV20-1|.
TGCAGTGCTAGAGAACAGCCCTCCTGGGCCGGCTACACCTTC
CSAREQPSWAGYTF
>.|TRBJ2-1|TRBV2|.
TGTGCCAGCAGACCTGGAAATTACAATGAGCAGTTCTTC
CASRPGNYNEQFF
>.|TRBJ2-2|TRBV18|TRBD2
TGTGCCAGCTCACCCTGGACTAGCGGGAGTAGCACCGGGGAGCTGTTTTTT
CASSPWTSGSSTGELFF
>few|TRBJ2-1|TRBV12-3/TRBV12-4|.
TGTGCCAGCAGTTTATATCCCCGGGTCGGTAATGAGCAGTTCTTC
CASSLYPRVGNEQFF
>few|TRBJ1-1|TRBV6-1|.
TGTGCCAGCAATGACGGTTCCACTGAAGCTTTCTTT
CASNDGSTEAFF
>few|TRBJ2-5|TRBV7-2|TRBD2
TGTGCCAGCAGCTTAGGCCCATTGAGCCCCGGGACTAGGTCTGGGACCCAGTACTTC
CASSLGPLSPGTRSGTQYF
>.|TRBJ2-5|TRBV7-2|.
TGTGCCAGCAGCTACAGTTGGGGGTTGCGGGAGACCCAGTACTTC
CASSYSWGLRETQYF
>.|TRBJ1-3|TRBV27|.
TGTGCCAGCTCCCCAGGGGTGCTCGGAAACACCATATATTTT
CASSPGVLGNTIYF
>.|TRBJ2-7|TRBV10-3|.
TGTGCCATCAGTGATCAGACGAGGAGGAGCGAGCAGTACTTC
CAISDQTRRSEQYF
>.|TRBJ2-2|TRBV30|.
TGTGCCTTCTGGATCAGAGGTACCGGGGAGCTGTTTTTT
CAFWIRGTGELFF
>.|TRBJ1-5|TRBV4-1|.
TGCGCCAGCAGCTTCCATTTGGGGCCTGATCAGCCCCAGCATTTT
CASSFHLGPDQPQHF
>many|TRBJ2-5|TRBV2|TRBD2
TGTGCCAGCAGAGCACTAGCGGACCCCCGGGAGACCCAGTACTTC
CASRALADPRETQYF
>many|TRBJ2-7|TRBV27|TRBD1
TGTGCCAGCAGTTTGAAGGACAGGAGCTACGAGCAGTACTTC
CASSLKDRSYEQYF
>.|TRBJ2-3|TRBV2|TRBD1
TGTGCCAGCAGTGGACGGGACAGGGCCTACACAGATACGCAGTATTTT
CASSGRDRAYTDTQYF
>many|TRBJ2-7|TRBV6-1|.
TGTGCCACCAACCCCATTGGCTACGAGCAGTACTTC
CATNPIGYEQYF
>many|TRBJ2-7|TRBV15|.
TGTGCCACCAGCAGAGATGGCGGAGAAGCCTACGAGCAGTACTTC
CATSRDGGEAYEQYF
>.|TRBJ2-7|TRBV10-3|TRBD2
TGTGCCACCGGCGGCCTTCCGGGAGGGTTATCCTACGAGCAGTACTTC
CATGGLPGGLSYEQYF
>.|TRBJ2-2|TRBV10-3|TRBD2
TGTGCCATCAGTCCTTCGGGACTAGCCGCCGGGGAGCTGTTTTTT
CAISPSGLAAGELFF
>.|TRBJ2-5|TRBV4-1|.
TGCGCCAGCAGCCAATTGGGTAGGCGGGATGAGACCCAGTACTTC
CASSQLGRRDETQYF
>few|TRBJ1-5|TRBV20-1|TRBD1
TGCAGTGCCATTCTTGCAAGAACAGGGGGCTCGAACCAGCCCCAGCATTTT
CSAILARTGGSNQPQHF
>.|TRBJ2-7|TRBV18|TRBD1
TGTGCCAGCTCACCGAGGACAGGGGACGAGCAGTACTTC
CASSPRTGDEQYF
>many|TRBJ2-5|TRBV6-5|TRBD1
TGTGCCAGCAGTTACCCGTCCACGACAGGGGACCAAGAGACCCAGTACTTC
CASSYPSTTGDQETQYF
>few|TRBJ2-7|TRBV6-5|TRBD1
TGTGCCAGCAGTTGGGGACAGGGTGCGACCTACGAGCAGTACTTC
CASSWGQGATYEQYF
>.|TRBJ1-5|TRBV2|.
TGTGCCAGCAGTTACCGGGGGCCCCAGCATTTT
CASSYRGPQHF
>many|TRBJ1-1|TRBV5-1|TRBD1
TGTGCCAGCAGCTACGGACAGGACACTGAAGCTTTCTTT
CASSYGQDTEAFF
>.|TRBJ2-4|TRBV27|TRBD1
TGTGCCAGCAGTTTATCCCCCAACAGGGCAGGGGGATTGGCCAAAAACATTCAGTACTTC
CASSLSPNRAGGLAKNIQYF
>few|TRBJ1-1|TRBV25-1|TRBD1
TGTGCCAGCAGTGAACCTCAGGGGGGTAACACTGAAGCTTTCTTT
CASSEPQGGNTEAFF
>.|TRBJ2-7|TRBV2|.
TGTGCCAGCAGCGCTGAGACGGTTGACGAGCAGTACTTC
CASSAETVDEQYF
>many|TRBJ1-4|TRBV12-3/TRBV12-4|.
TGTGCCAGCAGCTGGGCAGGGGTGAGAAAACTGTTTTTT
CASSWAGVRKLFF
>.|TRBJ1-1|TRBV18|TRBD1
TGTGCCAGCCAGCCGACAGGGCAGTTCGCTGAAGCTTTCTTT
CASQPTGQFAEAFF
>many|TRBJ2-5|TRBV11-2|TRBD2
TGTGCCAGCAGCTTAGGAAGACTAGCGGGACGAGAGACCCAGTACTTC
CASSLGRLAGRETQYF
>few|TRBJ2-6|TRBV7-8|.
TGTGCCAGCAGCCCCCGGGCCAACGTCCTGACTTTC
CASSPRANVLTF
>many|TRBJ1-2|TRBV20-1|.
TGCAGTGCTAGATCCGAATTTAACTATGGCTACACCTTC
CSARSEFNYGYTF
>many|TRBJ1-2|TRBV7-9|.
TGTGCCAGCAGCCTTCGGTTCTATGGCTACACCTTC
CASSLRFYGYTF
>many|TRBJ1-1|TRBV11-2|.
TGTGCCAGCAGCTTAGGGGCAGGGGCGGGGAACACTGAAGCTTTCTTT
CASSLGAGAGNTEAFF
>many|TRBJ1-2|TRBV10-3|TRBD1
TGTGCCATCAGTGACCCGGACAGGGTCGTTGGCTACACCTTC
CAISDPDRVVGYTF
>few|TRBJ2-7|TRBV30|.
TGTGCCTGGAGTGTTTTCGGCAGGGAGATCTACGAGCAGTACTTC
CAWSVFGREIYEQYF
>many|TRBJ1-1|TRBV6-1|.
TGTGCCAGCAGTGAAGCTTGGGGAGCTTTCTTT
CASSEAWGAFF
>.|TRBJ2-3|TRBV5-4|.
TGTGCCAGCAGCGGTATGGGCCGCACAGATACGCAGTATTTT
CASSGMGRTDTQYF
>many|TRBJ1-1|TRBV7-8|.
TGTGCCAGCAGCTTAGGACAGTATTTGGAAGCTTTCTTT
CASSLGQYLEAFF